A selection of T cell receptor beta chains follows, all from one sample in a study of read filtering for tumor transcriptome and immune sequencing. One entry per CDR3 protein, called by TCRdb with MiXCR from the reads. The top ten hold 27% of the sample, which has 40,000 or so distinct CDR3 sequences, around 15% seen once. Sequenced input: a population of CD138-negative cells sorted from bone marrow. All receptors derive from a donor at least 40 years old with multiple myeloma. The CDR3 runs from the conserved cysteine through the conserved F or W. D genes are given only for firm matches. The listing skips clone size in some rows; elsewhere it reads once, few, many or a size class.

CDR3nt: TGTGCCAGCAGCTTAGTAATGGGGGGCATTCAGTACTTC; CDR3aa: CASSLVMGGIQYF; j_gene: TRBJ2-4; d_gene: NA; v_gene: TRBV7-9; abundance: many
CDR3nt: TGTGCCAGCAGTCCCGGGGGCCCGGGGGGAAATGAGCAGTTCTTC; CDR3aa: CASSPGGPGGNEQFF; j_gene: TRBJ2-1; d_gene: NA; v_gene: TRBV28; abundance: many
CDR3nt: TGTGCCAGCAGCGGGAACAGGGTTAATGAGCAGTTCTTC; CDR3aa: CASSGNRVNEQFF; j_gene: TRBJ2-1; d_gene: NA; v_gene: TRBV11-1; abundance: many
CDR3nt: TGTGCCTGGAGCCCACCAACCAACGGGATTGAGGAGCTGTTTTTT; CDR3aa: CAWSPPTNGIEELFF; j_gene: TRBJ2-2; d_gene: NA; v_gene: TRBV30; abundance: many
CDR3nt: TGTGCCAGCAGCCAAGTATCTCCTGATGGCTACACCTTC; CDR3aa: CASSQVSPDGYTF; j_gene: TRBJ1-2; d_gene: NA; v_gene: TRBV4-2; abundance: many
CDR3nt: TGTGCCAGCAGAAATACAGGGGGGCTTTACAATGAGCAGTTCTTC; CDR3aa: CASRNTGGLYNEQFF; j_gene: TRBJ2-1; d_gene: TRBD1; v_gene: TRBV28; abundance: many
CDR3nt: TGTGCCAGCAGTAGACAGGTCGGGGAGCTGTTTTTT; CDR3aa: CASSRQVGELFF; j_gene: TRBJ2-2; d_gene: NA; v_gene: TRBV6-2/TRBV6-3; abundance: many
CDR3nt: TGTGCCAGCCAACTGCCGGGTAGCGGGCGCAATGAGCAGTTCTTC; CDR3aa: CASQLPGSGRNEQFF; j_gene: TRBJ2-1; d_gene: TRBD2; v_gene: TRBV6-6; abundance: many
CDR3nt: TGCAGCGTTGTATTGACAGGGGGCAACAATCTGCCCCAGCATTTT; CDR3aa: CSVVLTGGNNLPQHF; j_gene: TRBJ1-5; d_gene: TRBD1; v_gene: TRBV29-1; abundance: NA
CDR3nt: TGTGCCAGCAGTTTATGGGGAAAAGACACCGGGGAGCTGCTTTTT; CDR3aa: CASSLWGKDTGELLF; j_gene: TRBJ2-2; d_gene: NA; v_gene: TRBV12-3/TRBV12-4; abundance: NA
CDR3nt: TGTGCCAGCAGCCCGACAGGGAATGAGCAGTTCTTC; CDR3aa: CASSPTGNEQFF; j_gene: TRBJ2-1; d_gene: TRBD1; v_gene: TRBV7-9; abundance: few
CDR3nt: TGTGCCAGCAGGGGCGGACTAGCGGGAGTCGAGCAGTACTTC; CDR3aa: CASRGGLAGVEQYF; j_gene: TRBJ2-7; d_gene: TRBD2; v_gene: TRBV28; abundance: many
CDR3nt: TGTGCTAGTGGTTTGGGCCCGACCAGCACCTTC; CDR3aa: CASGLGPTSTF; j_gene: TRBJ1-2; d_gene: NA; v_gene: TRBV12-5; abundance: few
CDR3nt: TGTGCCAGCAGTCAGGGGTTATTGGATCAGCCCCAGCATTTT; CDR3aa: CASSQGLLDQPQHF; j_gene: TRBJ1-5; d_gene: NA; v_gene: TRBV6-5; abundance: many
CDR3nt: TGCAGAACCGTTCGAGGGGGCGGGGAGACCCAGTACTTC; CDR3aa: CRTVRGGGETQYF; j_gene: TRBJ2-5; d_gene: TRBD1; v_gene: TRBV20-1; abundance: many
CDR3nt: TGCAGTGCTAGTCCAGGGGGCTTCTACAATGAGCAGTTCTTC; CDR3aa: CSASPGGFYNEQFF; j_gene: TRBJ2-1; d_gene: TRBD1; v_gene: TRBV20-1; abundance: many
CDR3nt: TGCGCCAGCAGCCAAGATCACCGAGCGGAAGAGACCCAGTACTTC; CDR3aa: CASSQDHRAEETQYF; j_gene: TRBJ2-5; d_gene: NA; v_gene: TRBV4-3; abundance: many
CDR3nt: TGTGCCAGCAGCTTAGGGCGCGGCGGTTACAATGAGCAGTTCTTC; CDR3aa: CASSLGRGGYNEQFF; j_gene: TRBJ2-1; d_gene: NA; v_gene: TRBV7-2; abundance: few
CDR3nt: TGCGCCAGCAGCCAAGATGACGGGATAATCAGCCCCCAGCATTTT; CDR3aa: CASSQDDGIISPQHF; j_gene: TRBJ1-5; d_gene: NA; v_gene: TRBV4-1; abundance: many
CDR3nt: TGCAGTGCTAGAGGTCAATTGAACACCGGGGAGCTGTTTTTT; CDR3aa: CSARGQLNTGELFF; j_gene: TRBJ2-2; d_gene: NA; v_gene: TRBV20-1; abundance: many
CDR3nt: TGTGCCAGCAGTTACTCATGGACAGGGGGCGCTGAAGCTTTCTTT; CDR3aa: CASSYSWTGGAEAFF; j_gene: TRBJ1-1; d_gene: TRBD1; v_gene: TRBV6-5; abundance: many
CDR3nt: TGCAGTGCTAGAGGTGACAGGGGGCTGGGACTAGCGGGATCTGAGCAGTTCTTC; CDR3aa: CSARGDRGLGLAGSEQFF; j_gene: TRBJ2-1; d_gene: TRBD2; v_gene: TRBV20-1; abundance: medium-sized
CDR3nt: TGTGCCAGCAGTTACTCGGGGAGAGGGGACTACGAGCAGTACTTC; CDR3aa: CASSYSGRGDYEQYF; j_gene: TRBJ2-7; d_gene: NA; v_gene: TRBV6-5; abundance: few
CDR3nt: TGTGCCAGCAGCGTAGGCGGGAGAAATGGAGATACGCAGTATTTT; CDR3aa: CASSVGGRNGDTQYF; j_gene: TRBJ2-3; d_gene: TRBD2; v_gene: TRBV9; abundance: many
CDR3nt: TGTGCCAGCAGCTTAGTAGGGAATGAGCAGTTCTTC; CDR3aa: CASSLVGNEQFF; j_gene: TRBJ2-1; d_gene: NA; v_gene: TRBV7-2; abundance: many
CDR3nt: TGTGCCAGCAGTGGAGGGGGGAGGAGAGGCCTCCGAGAGCAGTACTTC; CDR3aa: CASSGGGRRGLREQYF; j_gene: TRBJ2-7; d_gene: NA; v_gene: TRBV6-5; abundance: many
CDR3nt: TGTGCCAGCAGCCTTTCCGGGGGCGGAGATACGCAGTATTTT; CDR3aa: CASSLSGGGDTQYF; j_gene: TRBJ2-3; d_gene: NA; v_gene: TRBV7-9; abundance: many
CDR3nt: TGTGCCAGCAGTTTACCCCTTCGCGGGGACACCGGGGAGCTGTTTTTT; CDR3aa: CASSLPLRGDTGELFF; j_gene: TRBJ2-2; d_gene: NA; v_gene: TRBV28; abundance: many
CDR3nt: TGTGCCACCACCGATGACGATACGCAGTATTTT; CDR3aa: CATTDDDTQYF; j_gene: TRBJ2-3; d_gene: NA; v_gene: TRBV6-2/TRBV6-3; abundance: NA
CDR3nt: TGTGCCAGCAGCTCGATCCCCGGGACGGAAAATGGCTACACCTTC; CDR3aa: CASSSIPGTENGYTF; j_gene: TRBJ1-2; d_gene: NA; v_gene: TRBV7-8; abundance: many
CDR3nt: TGTGCCACCAGCGGGGGCCAAGGGGTTCATTTGAATGAGCAGTTCTTC; CDR3aa: CATSGGQGVHLNEQFF; j_gene: TRBJ2-1; d_gene: NA; v_gene: TRBV15; abundance: many
CDR3nt: TGTGCCAACAGTGATGTAGGGACAGGGTTGACTGAAACTTTCTTT; CDR3aa: CANSDVGTGLTETFF; j_gene: TRBJ1-1; d_gene: TRBD1; v_gene: TRBV2; abundance: NA
CDR3nt: TGTGCCAGCAGCGGGAGCGGGAGGTACGAGCAGTACTTC; CDR3aa: CASSGSGRYEQYF; j_gene: TRBJ2-7; d_gene: TRBD2; v_gene: TRBV11-2; abundance: NA
CDR3nt: TGCGCCAGCAGTCTGACAGGGCAGGGAACCGGGGAGCTGTTTTTT; CDR3aa: CASSLTGQGTGELFF; j_gene: TRBJ2-2; d_gene: TRBD1; v_gene: TRBV10-1; abundance: many
CDR3nt: TGTGCCAGCAGCCAGGGCGGACTAGCGGGGGCCTTCCAAGAGACCCAGTACTTC; CDR3aa: CASSQGGLAGAFQETQYF; j_gene: TRBJ2-5; d_gene: TRBD2; v_gene: TRBV3-1; abundance: many
CDR3nt: TGTGCCAGCAGTCCCGGACAGGGGAGAGATCAGCCCCAGCATTTT; CDR3aa: CASSPGQGRDQPQHF; j_gene: TRBJ1-5; d_gene: TRBD1; v_gene: TRBV12-3/TRBV12-4; abundance: many
CDR3nt: TGCGCCAGCAGCTTGTATGGCGCCGGCACAGATACGCAGTATTTT; CDR3aa: CASSLYGAGTDTQYF; j_gene: TRBJ2-3; d_gene: NA; v_gene: TRBV5-1; abundance: many
CDR3nt: TGTGCCAGCAGTCCTCTAGGGCGGTTGCTAGTGAATGAGCAGTTCTTC; CDR3aa: CASSPLGRLLVNEQFF; j_gene: TRBJ2-1; d_gene: NA; v_gene: TRBV6-5; abundance: once
CDR3nt: TGTGCCAGCAGCCAAAGTGGGAACGGTCAGCCCCAGCATTTT; CDR3aa: CASSQSGNGQPQHF; j_gene: TRBJ1-5; d_gene: NA; v_gene: TRBV3-1; abundance: few
CDR3nt: TGTGCCAGCAGGGCAGGGGCCTACAATGAGCAGTTCTTC; CDR3aa: CASRAGAYNEQFF; j_gene: TRBJ2-1; d_gene: NA; v_gene: TRBV7-8; abundance: medium-sized
CDR3nt: TGCGCCAGCAGCCAAGATATCGAGCGAACGCAGTATTTT; CDR3aa: CASSQDIERTQYF; j_gene: TRBJ2-3; d_gene: NA; v_gene: TRBV4-1; abundance: many
CDR3nt: TGCAGTGCTGCCAGACAGGGGTCACCCCTCCACTTT; CDR3aa: CSAARQGSPLHF; j_gene: TRBJ1-6; d_gene: TRBD1; v_gene: TRBV20-1; abundance: many
CDR3nt: TGCGCCAGCAGCTTGGACAGGGTAGATGGCTACACCTTC; CDR3aa: CASSLDRVDGYTF; j_gene: TRBJ1-2; d_gene: NA; v_gene: TRBV5-1; abundance: many